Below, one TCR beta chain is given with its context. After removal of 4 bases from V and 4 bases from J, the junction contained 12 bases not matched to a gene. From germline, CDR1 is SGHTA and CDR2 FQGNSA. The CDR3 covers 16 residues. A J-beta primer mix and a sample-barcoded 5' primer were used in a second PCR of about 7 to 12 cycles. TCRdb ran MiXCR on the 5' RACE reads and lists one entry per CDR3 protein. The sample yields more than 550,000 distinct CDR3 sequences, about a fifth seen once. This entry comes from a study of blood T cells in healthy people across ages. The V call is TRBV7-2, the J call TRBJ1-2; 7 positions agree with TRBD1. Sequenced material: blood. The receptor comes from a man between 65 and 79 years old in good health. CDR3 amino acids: CASSSTPGQNSYGYTF. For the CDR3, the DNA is TGTGCCAGCAGCTCGACTCCGGGACAGAATTCCTATGGCTACACCTTC.